These 21 T cell receptor beta chains were sequenced from one sample in a study of blood T cell repertoires in COVID-19. TCRdb's table, derived via immunoSEQ multiplex PCR, lists solely in-frame clones and lacks some. Of about 210,000 clones listed, more than 75% are singletons. Sequences were obtained from peripheral blood. The receptors were sampled from a woman aged 55 to 70 with COVID-19, enrolled during active disease.

The rearrangement links TRBV5-1 to TRBJ2-2; 8 nucleotides line up with TRBD1. The CDR3 runs 16 residues. CDR1 is SGHRS and CDR2 is YFSETQ in the germline V gene. With V trimmed by 1 base and J by 8 bases, 10 bases remained unmatched. The CDR3 bases are TGCGCCAGCAGCTTGATCCAGGGGGCCTCGGCAGGGGAGCTGTTTTTT. As protein: CASSLIQGASAGELFF.

On this clone itself: In the same sample, other DNA sequences code for this CDR3. The rearrangement joins TRBV10-3 to TRBJ2-1, with 9 bases matching TRBD2. Germline V gives CDR1 ENHRY, CDR2 SYGVKD. After removal of 3 bases from V and 5 bases from J, the junction contained 5 bases not matched to a gene. This CDR3 has 15 residues. The CDR3 DNA is TGTGCCATCAGTGAAGGTAGCGGGGGCAACAATGAGCAGTTCTTC. Its protein is CAISEGSGGNNEQFF.

The V and J genes are TRBV2 and TRBJ2-3; TRBD1 matches at 8 bases. Germline V gene lookup returns CDR1 SNHLY and CDR2 FYNNEI. V gave up 8 bases and J gave up 2 bases; unmatched junction bases: 6. The CDR3 contains 14 residues. The chain's CDR3 is CASRRQGPTDTQYF. CDR3 DNA: TGTGCCAGCCGAAGACAGGGGCCCACAGATACGCAGTATTTT.

Notes on this clone: Distinct nucleotide sequences in the sample also encode this CDR3. The rearrangement joins TRBV14 to TRBJ2-2; 7 positions agree with TRBD1. CDR1 is SGHDN, CDR2 FVKESK, per germline. The CDR3 has 14 residues. V shed 2 bases, J shed 5 bases, and the junction held 2 bases outside the gene matches. This CDR3 is CASSQPGGTGELFF. The DNA of the CDR3 is TGTGCCAGCAGCCAACCAGGGGGAACCGGGGAGCTGTTTTTT. The complete variable domain, with remaining parts taken from reference TRBV14 and TRBJ2-2, reads EAGVTQFPSHSVIEKGQTVTLRCDPISGHDNLYWYRRVMGKEIKFLLHFVKESKQDESGMPNNRFLAERTGGTYSTLKVQPAELEDSGVYFCASSQPGGTGELFFGEGSRLTVL.

The gene calls are TRBV18 and TRBJ2-1; 8 bases map to TRBD1. The V and J ends lost 3 bases and 14 bases, in that order; junction bases with no gene match: 6. The CDR3 is 12 amino acids. Germline V CDR1 and CDR2: KGHSH, LQKENI. CDR3 sequence: CASSPDRAHEFF. In DNA form, the CDR3 reads TGTGCCAGCTCACCGGACAGGGCCCATGAGTTCTTC.

With respect to this clone: At one end, the junction sequence differs from germline, possibly due to a read error. The chain has TRBV6-1 and TRBJ1-4; a weak D match, TRBD1 (5 bases). This CDR3 spans 12 amino acids. CDR1 is MNHNS and CDR2 is SASEGT in the germline V gene. The CDR3 here is CASGDRGEKLFF. CDR3 sequence (DNA): TGTGCCAGCGGTGATAGGGGCGAAAAACTGTTTTTT.

The chain recombines TRBV12-1 with TRBJ2-3; TRBD2 is taken as the D call from the table, unchecked against the DNA. TRBV12-1 is a pseudogene. The CDR3 is 18 residues long. CDR3 coding DNA: TGTGCCAGCAGCTTAGGGACTAGCGGGTACCCTAGCACAGATACGCAGTATTTT. This gives the protein CASSLGTSGYPSTDTQYF.

V is TRBV18 and J is TRBJ1-4; 10 bases match TRBD1. The CDR3 extends over 16 amino acids. Germline V gives CDR1 KGHSH, CDR2 LQKENI. Germline trimming cut 5 bases from V and 8 bases from J; bases unmatched to any gene: 11. Written as DNA, the CDR3 is TGTGCCAGCTCATCACGGACCGGGACAGGGGACGAAAAACTGTTTTTT. It encodes CASSSRTGTGDEKLFF.

The genes are TRBV19 and TRBJ1-5; no firm D call. This CDR3 is built from 15 residues. CDR1 and CDR2 from the germline V gene are LNHDA and SQIVND (reference sequence). Trimming removed 6 bases at V and 1 base at J, with 13 bases between. For the CDR3, the DNA is TGTGCCAGTAGGAGCGGTGGAGACAGCAATCAGCCCCAGCATTTT. This codes for CASRSGGDSNQPQHF.

The V and J genes are TRBV5-4 and TRBJ1-1; no reliable D call. The V end was cut by 4 bases, the J end by 6 bases, with 19 bases between. From germline, CDR1 is SGHNT and CDR2 YYREEE (reference sequence). The CDR3 is made up of 15 amino acids. This chain's CDR3 is CASSAPGVSVSEAFF. In DNA form, the CDR3 reads TGTGCCAGCAGCGCACCGGGAGTTAGTGTATCTGAAGCTTTCTTT.

V gene TRBV7-9 combines with J gene TRBJ2-5; D gene unclear. Germline V gene lookup returns CDR1 SEHNR and CDR2 FQNEAQ (reference sequence). The CDR3 is made up of 14 amino acids. Deletions cut 0 bases from V and 4 bases from J, with 9 bases between. CDR3 DNA: TGTGCCAGCAGCTTAGCAGGTAGCCGAGAGACCCAGTACTTC. Its translation is CASSLAGSRETQYF.

The chain employs TRBV7-2 and TRBJ1-3; D may be TRBD1 (5 bases). This CDR3 is 16 amino acids long. Germline values: CDR1 SGHTA, CDR2 FQGNSA. V lost 0 bases and J lost 0, with 9 bases in between. The CDR3 nucleotides read TGTGCCAGCAGCTTAGCGGGGGGAATCTCTGGAAACACCATATATTTT. It is translated as CASSLAGGISGNTIYF.

The rearrangement links TRBV7-2 to TRBJ2-1; the D gene is possibly TRBD1 (5 bases). Germline loops: CDR1 SGHTA, CDR2 FQGNSA. The CDR3 runs 15 residues. V was trimmed by 2 bases and J by 0 bases, leaving 8 bases between them. This CDR3 is CASSLTQGSYNEQFF. CDR3 nucleotides: TGTGCCAGCAGCTTAACCCAGGGCTCCTACAATGAGCAGTTCTTC.

This clone appeared a few times. The chain joins TRBV18 to TRBJ1-2; tentatively, D is TRBD1 (5 bases). This CDR3 has 13 amino acids. The V gene's germline CDR1 is KGHSH and CDR2 LQKENI. Trimming removed 1 base at V and 6 bases at J, with 9 bases between. The CDR3 region has the DNA TGTGCCAGCTCACCACGGAGCAGGGATGGCTACACCTTC. Protein product: CASSPRSRDGYTF.

This sequence joins TRBV30 and TRBJ2-6, with D hard to call. Trimming left V 0 bases short and J 5 bases short, with 11 bases between. CDR1 GTSNPN and CDR2 SVGIG come from the germline V gene (reference sequence). This CDR3 is built from 15 residues. The CDR3 coding sequence is TGTGCCTGGAGTGTACCGGTCGTACGGGCCAACGTCCTGACTTTC. Protein product: CAWSVPVVRANVLTF.

The chain joins TRBV5-1 to TRBJ2-1; D uncertain. Trimming shortened V by 0 bases and J by 5 bases, and 9 bases separated the two germline ends. CDR3 length: 14 residues. Germline loops: CDR1 SGHRS, CDR2 YFSETQ. CDR3 sequence (DNA): TGCGCCAGCAGCTTGGCGACACAGAACAATGAGCAGTTCTTC. The encoded protein is CASSLATQNNEQFF.

The genes are TRBV4-2 and TRBJ2-1; TRBD2 aligns across 10 bases. The CDR3 has 16 amino acids. V lost 0 bases and J lost 10; bases outside the gene matches: 9. Germline CDR1 is LGHNA and CDR2 is YNFKEQ. The DNA of the CDR3 is TGTGCCAGCAGCCAAGATAGCGGGACTAGCGTGGGCGAGCAGTTCTTC. Translated, it gives CASSQDSGTSVGEQFF.

This clone appeared once. The chain combines TRBV7-9 with TRBJ1-6; 8 nucleotides line up with TRBD1. The ends lost 3 bases at V and 8 bases at J; junction bases unmatched: 9. The V gene's germline CDR1 is SEHNR and CDR2 FQNEAQ (reference sequence). This CDR3 region has 16 residues. CDR3 nucleotide sequence: TGTGCCAGCAGCTTCTTAGTGGGGACAGGCCATTCACCCCTCCACTTT. The encoded protein is CASSFLVGTGHSPLHF.

As concerns this clone: Different DNA sequences within this sample yield the same CDR3. CDR3 DNA: TGTGCCAGTAGTATAGGTGGAGCGGGGGCCAACGTCCTGACTTTC. This encodes CASSIGGAGANVLTF. The chain is built from TRBV19 and TRBJ2-6; D not certain. Germline CDR1 and CDR2: LNHDA and SQIVND (reference sequence). V was pared by 1 base and J by 4 bases, with 8 bases between. The CDR3 has 15 amino acids.

The chain employs TRBV21-1 and TRBJ1-2; the table names TRBD1, a call not compared with the DNA. TRBV21-1 is an annotated pseudogene. The CDR3 extends over 14 amino acids. CDR3 amino acids: CASSKVYSSGGYTF. The CDR3 bases are TGTGCCAGCAGCAAAGTCTACAGCTCCGGCGGCTACACCTTC.

V gene TRBV4-2 combines with J gene TRBJ2-5; TRBD2 agrees at 16 bases. CDR3 length: 20 amino acids. V shed 4 bases, J shed 5 bases, and the junction held 16 bases outside the gene matches. From germline, CDR1 is LGHNA and CDR2 YNFKEQ. The CDR3 DNA reads as TGTGCCAGCAGCCGGGGCGATTCCGGGACTAGCGGGGGGGCAGGTGAGACCCAGTACTTC. It yields the protein CASSRGDSGTSGGAGETQYF.